What follows are 25 T cell receptor beta chains derived from one specimen sequenced in a study of human T cells and chemical hapten exposure. Sample time point: pre-sensitization, week 0. The treatment is: therapeutic diphenylcyclopropenone sensitization with weekly scalp DPC. MiXCR, run by TCRdb on the RACE reads, gives a single entry per CDR3 protein. Of 85,000 to 100,000 distinct CDR3 sequences in the sample, approximately 11% were seen once. Sequencing used whole blood, obtained in connection with sensitization to the hapten diphenylcyclopropenone (DPC). These receptors were collected from a woman in her sixties with alopecia areata. Some clones in this sample may be carry-over from other donors' samples.

This clonotype was seen at least ten times. The rearrangement links TRBV29-1 to TRBJ1-1; 8 bases match TRBD1. The CDR3 extends over 12 amino acids. J lost 4 bases, V lost 6 bases, and 4 bases had no gene match. Germline CDR1 SQVTM, CDR2 ANQGSEA. DNA for the CDR3: TGCAGCGTCCCAGACAGGGGCACTGAAGCTTTCTTT. Translating gives CSVPDRGTEAFF.

This clonotype was detected ten times or more. The rearrangement uses TRBV27 and TRBJ2-2; tentatively, D is TRBD1 (6 bases). There are 17 residues in the CDR3. From germline, CDR1 is MNHEY and CDR2 SMNVEV (reference sequence). Trimming shortened V by 5 bases and J by 1 base, and 17 bases separated the two germline ends. The DNA of the CDR3 is TGTGCCAGCAGTCCCGAGACCCTGACAGGGAACACCGGGGAGCTGTTTTTT. Translation: CASSPETLTGNTGELFF.

About this clonotype itself: This may arise from a read error, as a much more abundant clone is one base away. The V call is TRBV5-5, the J call TRBJ1-1; D is uncertain. CDR1 SGHKS and CDR2 YYEKEE come from the germline V gene (reference sequence). CDR3 length equals 14 residues. CDR3 region: CAGSLVRTITEAFF. CDR3 nucleotide sequence: TGTGCCGGCAGCTTGGTTCGTACAATCACTGAAGCTTTCTTT. Drawing the rest from reference TRBV5-5 and TRBJ1-1, the complete variable domain is DAGVTQSPTHLIKTRGQQVTLRCSPISGHKSVSWYQQVLGQGPQFIFQYYEKEERGRGNFPDRFSARQFPNYSSELNVNALLLGDSALYLCAGSLVRTITEAFFGQGTRLTVV.

This clonotype was seen a few times. The V and J genes are TRBV2 and TRBJ2-5, with TRBD1 as a possible D gene (6 bases). Trimming pared 6 bases from V and 7 bases from J, leaving 6 bases between. The CDR3 covers 10 residues. CDR1 is SNHLY and CDR2 is FYNNEI in the germline V gene. CDR3 bases: TGTGCCAGCAGCAGGGGGACCCAGTACTTC. Its translation is CASSRGTQYF.

This chain uses TRBV7-9 with TRBJ1-1, with 7 bases that match TRBD1. From germline, CDR1 is SEHNR and CDR2 FQNEAQ (reference sequence). This CDR3 comprises 14 residues. V shed 5 bases, J shed 0 bases, and the junction held 3 bases outside the gene matches. The CDR3 loop is CASSVGQLNTEAFF. CDR3 bases: TGTGCCAGCAGCGTGGGACAGCTGAACACTGAAGCTTTCTTT.

This clonotype was counted at least ten times. The chain uses TRBV11-1 and TRBJ1-6; D is possibly TRBD1 (6 bases). Germline V gene sequence: CDR1 SGHAT, CDR2 FQDESV (reference sequence). The CDR3 sequence is 14 residues long. Trimming stripped 5 bases from V and 4 bases from J, with 9 bases between. In DNA, the CDR3 is TGTGCCAGCAGCCCGGGACAATATAATTCACCCCTCCACTTT. Translation: CASSPGQYNSPLHF. Supplemented by reference TRBV11-1 and TRBJ1-6, the full variable domain reads EAEVAQSPRYKITEKSQAVAFWCDPISGHATLYWYRQILGQGPELLVQFQDESVVDDSQLPKDRFSAERLKGVDSTLKIQPAELGDSAMYLCASSPGQYNSPLHFGNGTRLTVT.

This clonotype occurred many times. The V gene is TRBV24-1, the J gene TRBJ2-1, with D hard to call. The CDR3 runs 13 residues. Trimming took 2 bases from V and 8 from J, leaving 9 bases between them. Germline-derived CDR1 and CDR2 are KGHDR and SFDVKD. The CDR3 is CATSDSSLHEQFF. In DNA form, the CDR3 reads TGTGCCACCAGTGATTCCTCACTGCATGAGCAGTTCTTC.

This clonotype was observed many times. The chain recombines TRBV13 with TRBJ1-2; D gene uncertain. Per the germline V gene, CDR1 is PRHDT and CDR2 is FYEKMQ (reference sequence). Trimming took 2 bases from V and 4 from J, leaving 11 bases between them. The CDR3 loop spans 14 amino acids. CDR3 residues: CASSLKGRGYGYTF. For the CDR3, the DNA is TGTGCCAGCAGCTTAAAGGGCCGGGGCTATGGCTACACCTTC. The full variable domain, completed using reference TRBV13 and TRBJ1-2, is AAGVIQSPRHLIKEKRETATLKCYPIPRHDTVYWYQQGPGQDPQFLISFYEKMQSDKGSIPDRFSAQQFSDYHSELNMSSLELGDSALYFCASSLKGRGYGYTFGSGTRLTVV.

This clonotype was seen a handful of times. The J gene is TRBJ2-7, the V gene TRBV12-3 or TRBV12-4; a possible D gene is TRBD1 (6 bases). The CDR3 has 15 residues. V was cut by 5 bases and J by 5 bases, with 19 bases left in between. CDR3 region: CASSPPDRPNHEQYF. In DNA, the CDR3 is TGTGCCAGCAGTCCTCCGGACAGACCCAACCACGAGCAGTACTTC.

Many counts were recorded for this clonotype. V and J are TRBV25-1 and TRBJ2-3; 9 bases are shared with TRBD2. Germline-derived CDR1 and CDR2 are MGHDK and SYGVNS. CDR3 length: 15 residues. J lost 4 bases, V lost 6 bases, and 8 bases had no gene match. The CDR3: CASSDSSGAPDTQYF. The CDR3 DNA reads as TGTGCCAGCAGCGACTCTAGCGGGGCCCCAGATACGCAGTATTTT.

This clonotype was detected ten times or more. This chain joins TRBV7-9 and TRBJ2-1; a weak D match, TRBD2 (5 bases). Germline loops: CDR1 SEHNR, CDR2 FQNEAQ (reference sequence). V was trimmed by 2 bases and J by 2 bases, leaving 10 bases between them. The CDR3 consists of 15 residues. The CDR3 sequence: CASSLFGEPYNEQFF. CDR3 DNA: TGTGCCAGCAGCTTATTCGGGGAGCCCTACAATGAGCAGTTCTTC.

This clonotype was counted ten times or more. The rearrangement joins TRBV9 to TRBJ2-3; weak D call: TRBD2 (7 bases). The CDR3 loop spans 15 amino acids. Germline V gene sequence: CDR1 SGDLS, CDR2 YYNGEE. V lost 6 bases to trimming and J lost 9 bases, with 23 bases between them. The CDR3 here is CASTPRGGAAETQYF. CDR3 DNA sequence: TGTGCCAGCACCCCGAGAGGGGGGGCCGCGGAGACGCAGTATTTT.

With respect to this clonotype: This sequence may be a read error, since a much larger clone differs from it by one base. The V gene is TRBV29-1, the J gene TRBJ1-2; 8 nucleotides line up with TRBD1. This CDR3 is built from 16 residues. CDR1 and CDR2 from the germline V gene are SQVTM and ANQGSEA. In DNA form, the CDR3 reads TGCGGCGTGACGATCCCCGGGACAGGCGCTAACTATGGCTACACCTTC. This translates into CGVTIPGTGANYGYTF.

This clonotype has at least ten counts. The CDR3 is CASSTGGYEQYF. CDR3 nucleotide sequence: TGTGCCAGCAGTACTGGTGGGTACGAGCAGTACTTC. The gene calls are TRBV2 and TRBJ2-7, with unresolved D. This CDR3 has 12 residues. The V and J ends lost 5 bases and 4 bases respectively, with 9 bases between them. Germline CDR1 and CDR2: SNHLY and FYNNEI. Filled out from reference TRBV2 and TRBJ2-7, the complete variable domain reads EPEVTQTPSHQVTQMGQEVILRCVPISNHLYFYWYRQILGQKVEFLVSFYNNEISEKSEIFDDQFSVERPDGSNFTLKIRSTKLEDSAMYFCASSTGGYEQYFGPGTRLTVT.

V and J are TRBV7-6 and TRBJ2-7; D call uncertain. CDR3 length: 11 amino acids. Per germline, CDR1 SGHVS and CDR2 FNYEAQ. The germline V and J ends were trimmed by 8 bases and 5 bases, with 10 bases remaining between them. The DNA for the CDR3 is TGTGCCAGCTCTAACGCGGACGAGCAGTACTTC. Protein: CASSNADEQYF.

The chain employs TRBV5-1 and TRBJ2-5; TRBD2 might be the D (5 bases). There are 15 residues in the CDR3. V lost 4 bases and J 7 bases, leaving 20 bases between the germline ends. Germline CDR1 SGHRS, CDR2 YFSETQ. As DNA, the CDR3 is TGCGCCAGCAGCCCCCTTCAGCAGGCCCGGGGGACCCAGTACTTC. Its translation is CASSPLQQARGTQYF.

The chain carries TRBV12-3 or TRBV12-4 and TRBJ1-2, with unresolved D. Trimming pared 1 base from V and 5 bases from J, leaving 14 bases between. The CDR3 has 15 residues. CDR3: CASSLESGILYGYTF. The DNA of the CDR3 is TGTGCCAGCAGTTTAGAGTCGGGTATACTATATGGCTACACCTTC.

The CDR3, as DNA: TGCGCCAGCAGTACCGGGACCACCCAAAACACCGGGGAGCTGTTTTTT. As protein: CASSTGTTQNTGELFF. The V gene is TRBV10-1, the J gene TRBJ2-2; D may match TRBD1 or TRBD2 (5 bases each). V lost 5 bases and J lost 2, with 15 bases in between. The germline V gene has CDR1 WNHNN and CDR2 SYGVQD (reference sequence). The length of the CDR3 is 16 residues.

This clonotype was recorded at least ten times. This chain joins TRBV27 and TRBJ1-5; D is perhaps TRBD1 (6 bases). V was shortened by 3 bases and J by 2 bases, with 8 bases between the two germline ends. The CDR3 has 14 residues. CDR1 is MNHEY and CDR2 is SMNVEV in the germline V gene (reference sequence). The CDR3 bases are TGTGCCAGCAGTTTCCGACAGGGCAATCAGCCCCAGCATTTT. Translating it yields CASSFRQGNQPQHF.

This clonotype was detected ten times or more. This chain uses TRBV6-5 with TRBJ2-1; D is undetermined. The V gene's germline CDR1 is MNHEY and CDR2 SVGAGI. V dropped 4 bases and J dropped 0 bases, with 10 bases sitting between them. This CDR3 spans 15 amino acids. The CDR3 loop reads CASSLEESSYNEQFF. In nucleotides, the CDR3 is TGTGCCAGCAGTTTGGAAGAGAGCTCCTACAATGAGCAGTTCTTC.

Many counts were recorded for this clonotype. The chain carries TRBV5-4 and TRBJ1-1; D might be TRBD1 (6 bases). CDR1 SGHNT and CDR2 YYREEE come from the germline V gene (reference sequence). The CDR3 totals 13 residues. Trimming shortened V by 4 bases and J by 1 base, and 8 bases separated the two germline ends. The CDR3 is CASSQDRNTEAFF. CDR3 nucleotides: TGTGCCAGCAGCCAGGACAGGAACACTGAAGCTTTCTTT.

A few counts support this clonotype. This sequence joins TRBV24-1 and TRBJ1-1; D may be TRBD1 (5 bases). Per germline, CDR1 KGHDR and CDR2 SFDVKD. The CDR3 has 13 amino acids. Trimming removed 5 bases from V and 11 bases from J, with 17 bases in between. CDR3 sequence: CATSASGTGEAFF. CDR3 DNA: TGTGCCACCAGTGCTTCCGGGACCGGCGAGGCTTTCTTT.

In this sample, this clonotype turned up many times. Germline and junction disagree at one end, which may indicate a read error. The DNA of the CDR3 is TGTGCCAGCAGAGCAGTCTCTGAAAACACCATATATTTT. Translating it yields CASRAVSENTIYF. This chain links TRBV12-3 or TRBV12-4 with TRBJ1-3; D remains unclear. The CDR3 extends over 13 amino acids.

This sequence joins TRBV29-1 and TRBJ1-2; D may be TRBD1 (6 bases). Germline CDR1 SQVTM, CDR2 ANQGSEA. The CDR3 consists of 14 residues. Trimming cost V 6 bases and J 7 bases, with 21 bases left between them. CDR3 loop: CSVGGQFREPGYTF. For the CDR3, the DNA is TGCAGCGTGGGAGGACAGTTTCGGGAACCTGGCTACACCTTC.

This chain joins TRBV6-5 and TRBJ2-5; no clear D. CDR3 length: 13 amino acids. Germline V CDR1 and CDR2: MNHEY, SVGAGI. V gave up 2 bases and J gave up 4 bases, with 8 bases separating them. CDR3 sequence reads: CASSYLGGETQYF. CDR3 bases: TGTGCCAGCAGTTACCTGGGTGGAGAGACCCAGTACTTC.